These T cell receptor beta chains were read from a single sample in a study of beta chain features in type 1 diabetes. Sequencing was performed with immunoSEQ multiplex PCR; in TCRdb, only in-frame clones are kept and a portion is missing. This sample yields approximately 160,000 clones, of which 9% to 12% are seen a single time; 0.45% to 0.6% belongs to the top ten. Sequencing was performed on central memory CD4+ T cells from blood. Receptors were obtained from a young man with type 1 diabetes. CDR3s include the opening cysteine and the closing phenylalanine or tryptophan. A D gene is named only where the DNA matches it firmly. Rows give clone size only sometimes, using once, few, many, or a class for an expanded clone.

cdr3_nt	cdr3_aa	v_call	clone_size	d_call	j_call
TGTGCCAGCTCACCCACGGACGATCAGGGTAATGGCTACACCTTC	CASSPTDDQGNGYTF	TRBV18	.	.	TRBJ1-2
TGTGCCTGGAGATTCGGGACAGGCATTACTGAGCAGTACTTC	CAWRFGTGITEQYF	TRBV30	few	TRBD1	TRBJ2-7
TGTGCCAGCAGTGAATTAGCCGGGCAGGGGAACACTGAAGCTTTCTTT	CASSELAGQGNTEAFF	TRBV25-1	few	.	TRBJ1-1
TGTGCCAGCAGCCAAGGGACGGGAGGGGGCTCCTACGAGCAGTACTTC	CASSQGTGGGSYEQYF	TRBV4-2	few	TRBD2	TRBJ2-7
TGTGCCAGCAGCTTGGCGAGGCGTGAAGGGGGCACAGATACGCAGTATTTT	CASSLARREGGTDTQYF	TRBV5-4	.	.	TRBJ2-3
TGTGCCAGCAGCCTCCTAGCGGGAGAGACCCAGTACTTC	CASSLLAGETQYF	TRBV7-3	.	TRBD2	TRBJ2-5
TGCAGCTACATCCGGGGGGCCGACTACGAGCAGTACTTC	CSYIRGADYEQYF	TRBV29-1	few	.	TRBJ2-7
TGTGCCAGCAGTTTTTCAGGAGGCGACTATGGCTACACCTTC	CASSFSGGDYGYTF	TRBV28	.	.	TRBJ1-2
TGTGCCAGCAGCTTGGCTCCGGGGGCCTACGAGCAGTACTTC	CASSLAPGAYEQYF	TRBV5-4	.	.	TRBJ2-7
TGTGCCAGCAGTCCTGGGGCGGGAACCTACGAGCAGTACTTC	CASSPGAGTYEQYF	TRBV28	few	.	TRBJ2-7
TGCGCCAGCAGCTCCTATACCTCCTACAATGAGCAGTTCTTC	CASSSYTSYNEQFF	TRBV5-1	few	.	TRBJ2-1
TGTGCCAGCAGCTTACAGGGCTCAAATCAGCCCCAGCATTTT	CASSLQGSNQPQHF	TRBV7-9	few	.	TRBJ1-5
TGTGCCAGCAGCTTAAACTACAGGGTAGCTTTCTTT	CASSLNYRVAFF	TRBV7-2	.	.	TRBJ1-1
TGCGCCAGCAGTCAATCGAAGGCGGGGGCAGGGGTTCATTATGGCTACACCTTC	CASSQSKAGAGVHYGYTF	TRBV23-1	few	.	TRBJ1-2
TGTGCCAGCTCACCACTCAGTTCCAGTCCAGAAGCTTTCTTT	CASSPLSSSPEAFF	TRBV18	.	.	TRBJ1-1
TGCAGCGTTGCAGGGGTTGGGGCCAACGTCCTGACTTTC	CSVAGVGANVLTF	TRBV29-1	few	.	TRBJ2-6
TGTGCCAGTATCCGGACAGGGCGCGCCGGGGAGCTGTTTTTT	CASIRTGRAGELFF	TRBV19	.	TRBD1	TRBJ2-2
TGTGCCAGCAGCTCCCCGATAAGCGACGAGCAGTACTTC	CASSSPISDEQYF	TRBV7-9	many	.	TRBJ2-7
TGTGCCAGCAGCTCCGGGACAGGGGTTCAGTACTTC	CASSSGTGVQYF	TRBV5-4	.	TRBD1	TRBJ2-7
TGTGCCAGCAGTCCCAACACAGATACGCAGTATTTT	CASSPNTDTQYF	TRBV27	.	.	TRBJ2-3
TGTGCCAGCAGCCTGGCCTTAGCGGGCGAGCAGTTCTTC	CASSLALAGEQFF	TRBV7-2	few	TRBD2	TRBJ2-1
TGTGCCAGCTCGAATGGACAGGGTATTGGCAATGAGCAGTTCTTC	CASSNGQGIGNEQFF	TRBV18	.	TRBD1	TRBJ2-1
TGCAGCGCCGGGGACAGCTCTTTCTTC	CSAGDSSFF	TRBV29-1	few	TRBD1	TRBJ1-2
TGTGCCAGCAGCTTATGGCTAGCTACCGGCAATGAGCAGTTCTTC	CASSLWLATGNEQFF	TRBV7-3	.	.	TRBJ2-1
TGTGCCAGCAGCAAGCCAGGACTAGCGGTTAATGAGCAGTTCTTC	CASSKPGLAVNEQFF	TRBV6-5	once	TRBD2	TRBJ2-1
TGTGCCAGCAGCCCGGGACTAGCGGGAGGGCTCGCAGATACGCAGTATTTT	CASSPGLAGGLADTQYF	TRBV11-3	few	TRBD2	TRBJ2-3
TGTGCCAGCAGCGTAGATTTTGGCACCTCCTACGAGCAGTACTTC	CASSVDFGTSYEQYF	TRBV9	once	.	TRBJ2-7
TGCGCCAGCAGCTTGGCGGGAGAGGACGGTCACTCCTACGAGCAGTACTTC	CASSLAGEDGHSYEQYF	TRBV5-1	few	.	TRBJ2-7
TGTGCCAGCAGCTTAGGGACAGGCCAAGAGACCCAGTACTTC	CASSLGTGQETQYF	TRBV7-2	.	TRBD1	TRBJ2-5
TGCGCCAGCAGCTTACTAGCGGGAGGTCACAATGAGCAGTTCTTC	CASSLLAGGHNEQFF	TRBV5-1	.	TRBD2	TRBJ2-1
TGTGCCAGTAGTATTCCGAAGGCTAGCGGGTACGAGCAGTACTTC	CASSIPKASGYEQYF	TRBV19	.	TRBD2	TRBJ2-7
TGTGCCAGCAGCGATAGCGGGGGACGGCAGTATTTT	CASSDSGGRQYF	TRBV7-3	.	TRBD2	TRBJ2-3
TGTGCCAGCAGCTTAGCCCCAGCGAACTACAATGAGCAGTTCTTC	CASSLAPANYNEQFF	TRBV7-2	.	.	TRBJ2-1
TGTGCCAGCTCAAGCCAAAATCAGCCCCAGCATTTT	CASSSQNQPQHF	TRBV2	.	.	TRBJ1-5